This T cell receptor (beta chain) originates from a study of cytomegalovirus exposure and HLA in healthy donors (dated by TCRdb to the late 2010s). Turning to the overall study: An earlier analysis of roughly 630 of the donors reported 250 to 350 Gb of sequence data and 117 million unique TCR beta sequences from some 180 million T cells. Approximately 300 gigabases of sequencing data and some 85 million unique TCR sequences were included in an early release covering about 700 HLA-typed donors. Of the 350 to 450 genotyped donors, less than 85% were placed in the genetic ancestry cluster associated with self-reported Caucasian donors. The aim of the study was to test whether cataloging public T cell receptors could identify signatures of past pathogen exposure. The study used immunosequencing to profile the T cell repertoires of approximately 690 subjects and linked those repertoires to cytomegalovirus serostatus. In addition to the first cohort of 650 to 750 subjects, a separate validation cohort of some 120 different subjects was used. High-throughput TCR immunosequencing, statistical association of individual TCRs with disease status, and machine learning were combined to predict cytomegalovirus infection status. A later analysis re-analyzed previously published TCR beta repertoires from 500 to 700 donors and added high-resolution HLA genotyping to study TCR occurrence patterns. The later analysis used no new phenotypic data to find candidate immune exposures, relying instead on TCR beta sequences and their occurrence across donors. An earlier analysis of around 580 of the donors used high-throughput TCR beta sequencing to judge whether each TCR beta V gene segment behaved as functional or pseudogenic. Donor age, sex, ethnicity and CMV serostatus were collected together with the repertoire data. In a later genetic analysis, genome-wide SNP genotypes for about 60% of the 666 donors were used, and that subset was treated as a discovery cohort. Every repertoire in the discovery cohort had been generated on one and the same sequencing platform. HLA typing covered class I and class II loci at four-digit resolution. The number of typed donors differed by locus: about 629-630 for A, B, C, DRB1 and DQB1; 500 to 550 for DQA1; fewer than 610 for DPA1; and around 450 for DPB1. Four to six DR-DQ haplotypes were handled as single units for association and clustering, since linkage in the cohort was strong. Among some 400 genotyped donors of the cohort, an average of around 220,000 unique TCR beta nucleotide sequences was sequenced per donor, of which 15% to 20% were non-productive. Points the paper makes about the study in general: Compared with equally common non-associated chains, HLA-associated TCR beta chains in a later analysis were more clonally expanded and had lower generation probabilities. When HLA alleles, especially DR and DQ, strongly co-occurred, TCR associations were difficult to assign to individual alleles. In both the original and validation cohorts, the classifier was reported to diagnose cytomegalovirus status with high specificity and sensitivity. A later analysis found that TCR association rates varied across HLA loci, with DRB1 alleles showing the most associated TCRs and HLA-C alleles the fewest. An association between a missense DCLRE1C variant and V-gene and J-gene trimming of TCR beta chains was found in a later genetic analysis and replicated in an independent cohort. In a later analysis, about 16,000 TCR beta sequences were associated with specific HLA alleles at a false discovery rate of 0.05. A total of roughly 160 TCR beta chains were listed by the study as associated with cytomegalovirus. Some IMGT-functional V segments, including TRBV6-2 and TRBV6-3, could not be told apart with the 87-base-pair reads, so those segments were excluded. The earlier analysis of about 600 of the donors excluded 15 to 20 rarely observed V segments, including chromosome 9 orphons, because counts were too low. According to a later analysis, most CMV-associated TCR beta chains appeared to be HLA-restricted, and the HLA associations seemed to be driven largely by CMV exposure. In vitro tests confirmed that three of the cytomegalovirus-associated TCR beta chains recognize cytomegalovirus antigens. The authors suggested that the approach could potentially be extended to other disease states and immunological phenotypes. Linkage disequilibrium might explain the correlated functional status among segregating V segments, but an unknown experimental factor could not be ruled out. A cluster of highly shared sequence variants was judged likely to represent a technical artifact of the sequencing pipeline. In this cohort, only TCR beta chains were sequenced, and detectable features were limited by the absence of alpha or paired-chain data. For the cohort, immune exposure information was limited to CMV serostatus. Compared with the approximately 670-donor mean, donors in an Asian-associated ancestry cluster had fewer N-insertions in productive TCRs, according to a later genetic analysis. An earlier analysis of around 600 of the donors showed that most TCR beta V segments appeared in productive rearrangements either about 90% or about 30% of the time, which broadly matched IMGT annotations. In a later analysis, several top co-occurrence clusters were reported to appear linked to parvovirus B19, influenza, CMV and Epstein-Barr virus. Because some donors lacked HLA typing at each locus, the association tests relied only on the typed subset. While some public TCRs were present in many individuals, most TCR sequences turned up only very rarely across donors. Presence/absence analyses assumed roughly uniform sequencing depth across donors, an assumption that may not hold. A further reported finding was that TCR beta sequences accurately predicted the HLA-A and HLA-B alleles for most subjects in the first cohort.

Library construction relied on the immunoSEQ multiplex PCR assay. A mixture of 60 forward primers for TCR Vbeta segments and 13 reverse primers for TCR Jbeta segments was used in the multiplex PCR. The CDR3 region of rearranged TCR beta genes was amplified from genomic DNA by a multiplex PCR assay. The amplified TCR beta libraries were sequenced on the Illumina HiSeq System as 87-base-pair reads. As for how the authors treated the data: A later analysis tallied roughly 78 million unique TCR beta chains across the approximately 670 repertoires, and approximately 12 million of those chains were shared by two or more donors. A nearest-neighbor algorithm error-corrected the raw reads and collapsed the reads into unique sequences, merging closely related sequences to remove PCR and sequencing errors. To assign V, D and J gene segments, CDR3 sequences were aligned to IMGT reference sequences. For a sequence to be retained, at least a six-nucleotide match to both a V gene segment and a J gene segment was required. A rearrangement counted as productive if the CDR3 had no stop codons and remained in frame with V and J, and every other rearrangement counted as non-productive. CDR3 was defined by IMGT convention, running from the second conserved V-encoded cysteine to the conserved J-encoded phenylalanine. The earlier analysis of around 640 of the donors excluded sequences that lacked an unambiguous match to a single V gene segment. In an earlier analysis of around 590 of the donors, a V segment was called functional when productive rearrangements were above 56.7%, and segregating when the standard deviation between donors exceeded 5%. To diagnose cytomegalovirus status from the catalog of TCR beta chain sequences, a statistical classification framework was built. V and J gene assignment, in a later analysis, came from comparing TCR nucleotide sequences with IMGT/GENE-DB human TR gene sequences. In a later analysis, CDR3 sequences and most-parsimonious VDJ recombination scenarios were assigned using the TCRdist pipeline. In a later analysis, each TCR beta chain was defined by its CDR3 amino acid sequence together with its V-gene family, and reads lacking a unique V-gene family were excluded. As a way to deal with suspected cross-contamination and a sequencing artifact, a later analysis dropped approximately 590 nucleotide sequences that were highly shared and had low generation probability. In a later analysis, a clonal expansion index for each public chain was calculated from normalized within-repertoire ranks of inferred template counts. In a later analysis, generation probabilities were computed using a VDJ recombination model fitted to out-of-frame rearrangements, and the results were checked against IGoR. A later analysis scored TCR-TCR, TCR-HLA and TCR-CMV co-occurrence with hypergeometric tests, applying a repertoire-size bias correction to TCR pairs. In a later analysis, false discovery rates were estimated by permuting HLA or CMV assignments 20 times. In a later analysis, co-occurring TCRs were grouped using DBSCAN, with TCRdist sequence similarity added in when clustering inside HLA-allele-positive subsets. For co-occurrence clustering, repertoires with fewer than 30,000 or more than 120,000 public chains were excluded, along with four or five repertoires with anomalous nucleotide sharing. Held by TCRdb, this immuneACCESS table contains in-frame sequences only and omits some clones. Under half of the omission traces to an unresolved V gene where checked; the cause of the rest is unknown. V and J calls and clone size come straight from that table; D and trimming were deduced from the DNA. In this sample the table shows about 200,000 clones, 75% to 80% of which occur a single time. Approximately 2.1% of the sample belongs to the ten largest clones.

Details on this clone: No antigen is known for it. One base away there is no much larger clone; base qualities are not given.

The cohort was made up of 650 to 700 healthy bone marrow donors. Cohort members were all nominally healthy when sampled, although unrecorded immune exposures were likely present. The donor tested CMV seropositive, placing the donor among the 250 to 300 seropositive members of the cohort. Every donor gave a peripheral blood sample, and the peripheral blood mononuclear cells from that sample were used for TCR beta sequencing. Genomic DNA was extracted from the blood cell samples with the Qiagen DNeasy Blood Extraction Kit. Germline trimming: 6 bases from V, 1 base from J; junction bases outside gene matches: 2. Reading the germline V gene gives CDR1 SNHLY and CDR2 FYNNEI. From cysteine to phenylalanine, the CDR3 is 15 amino acids long. Here the CDR3 DNA is all that survives: 45 bases in frame from base 1.

The rearranged segments are TRBV2 and TRBJ2-7; TRBD2 matches 14 bases in the middle. The sample consisted of PBMCs. This receptor was identified in a woman in her 30s in good health and CMV-seropositive. The CDR3 region has the sequence CASRTSGGASYEQYF. The DNA reads as follows: TGTGCCAGCAGGACTAGCGGGGGGGCTTCCTACGAGCAGTACTTC.